This T cell receptor beta chain was retrieved from a study of cytomegalovirus exposure and HLA in healthy donors. Study results and caveats: Later on, analysis showed that most CMV-associated TCR beta chains appeared to be HLA-restricted. Analysis was carried out at a later point, and it linked a missense DCLRE1C variant to TCR beta V- and J-gene trimming.

This clone was seen a handful of times. Its specificity is unknown. CDR3 length: 15 amino acids. V was shortened by 3 bases and J by 1 base, with 11 bases between the two germline ends. Germline CDR1 is SGHNT and CDR2 is YYREEE (reference sequence). Vbeta (60) and Jbeta (13) primers were used in the PCR. Assay: immunoSEQ multiplex PCR; the TCRdb copy retains only in-frame clones and omits some. The table has 150,000 to 250,000 clones, around 74% seen once. This clonotype was sampled from a girl under 18 in good health and CMV-seropositive. The material sequenced was PBMCs. The rearrangement links TRBV5-4 to TRBJ2-1, with a tentative D call TRBD2 (6 bases). CDR3 in DNA: TGTGCCAGCAGCTCGGTGGGACTGTCCTACAATGAGCAGTTCTTC. Translated: CASSSVGLSYNEQFF.